The present entry profiles one T cell receptor (beta chain) with its context. The antigen is unknown. This record comes from a study of T cell repertoires in cytomegalovirus infection. Study information: Public TCR beta signatures indicated both CMV infection and matching HLA type.

TCRdb itself ran the reads through MiXCR, one entry per CDR3 protein. The sample holds about 110,000 distinct CDR3 sequences; around 28% are singletons and the top ten take about 81%. Study-level results: Ex vivo responses were dominated by HLA-C-restricted CMV-specific TCR beta clonotypes.

This CDR3 has 18 amino acids. Germline V gives CDR1 SNHLY, CDR2 FYNNEI. V lost 4 bases, J lost 6 bases, and 12 bases stayed unmatched. Sequenced here: CD8+ T cells from cultured PBMCs, sampled from culture after CMV antigen stimulation. The TCR comes from a human donor in good health (CMV status not recorded). Some clones in this sample may be carry-over from other donors' samples. The chain has TRBV2 and TRBJ2-2; 12 bases align to TRBD2. CDR3 nucleotide sequence: TGTGCCAGCAGTGGAGTTGGGACTAGCGGGCCCCGACCCGGGGAGCTGTTTTTT. It is translated as CASSGVGTSGPRPGELFF.